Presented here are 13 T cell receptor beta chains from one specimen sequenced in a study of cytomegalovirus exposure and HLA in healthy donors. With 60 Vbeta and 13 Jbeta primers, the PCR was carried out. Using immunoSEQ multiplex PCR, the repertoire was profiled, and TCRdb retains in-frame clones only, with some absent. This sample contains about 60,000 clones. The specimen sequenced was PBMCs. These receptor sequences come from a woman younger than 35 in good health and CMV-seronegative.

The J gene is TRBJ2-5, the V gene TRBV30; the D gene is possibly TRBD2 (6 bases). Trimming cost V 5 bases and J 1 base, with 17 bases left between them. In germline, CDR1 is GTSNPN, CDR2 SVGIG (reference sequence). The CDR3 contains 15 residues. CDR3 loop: CAWAGQGNLQETQYF. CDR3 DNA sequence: TGTGCCTGGGCGGGGCAGGGCAACCTCCAAGAGACCCAGTACTTC.

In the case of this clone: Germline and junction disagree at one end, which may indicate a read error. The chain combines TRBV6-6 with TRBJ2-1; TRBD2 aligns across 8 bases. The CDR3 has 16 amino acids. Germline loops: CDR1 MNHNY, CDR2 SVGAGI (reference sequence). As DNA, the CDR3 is TGTGCCAGCAGTTCGCCGAGCGGGAGCTCCGACAATGAGCAGTTCTTC. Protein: CASSSPSGSSDNEQFF.

CDR3 DNA sequence: TGTGCCAGCAGCTGGGACAGCCAAGAACCTTTCTTT. It codes for CASSWDSQEPFF. The J gene is TRBJ1-1, the V gene TRBV11-2; 7 bases align to TRBD1. The ends lost 4 bases at V and 12 bases at J; junction bases unmatched: 8. This CDR3 is built from 12 residues. Germline CDR1 SGHAT, CDR2 FQNNGV.

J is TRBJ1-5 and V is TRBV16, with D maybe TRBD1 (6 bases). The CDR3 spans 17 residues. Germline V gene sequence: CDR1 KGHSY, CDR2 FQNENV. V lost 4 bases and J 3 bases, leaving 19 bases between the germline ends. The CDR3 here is CASSPAGRGSFNQPQHF. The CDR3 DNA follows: TGTGCCAGCAGCCCCGCGGGCAGGGGATCCTTCAATCAGCCCCAGCATTTT.

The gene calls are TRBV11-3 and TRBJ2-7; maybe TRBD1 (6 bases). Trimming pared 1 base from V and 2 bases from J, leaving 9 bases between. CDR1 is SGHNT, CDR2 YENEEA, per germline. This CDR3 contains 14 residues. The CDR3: CASSLGWGPYEQYF. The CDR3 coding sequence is TGTGCCAGCAGCTTAGGGTGGGGGCCCTACGAGCAGTACTTC.

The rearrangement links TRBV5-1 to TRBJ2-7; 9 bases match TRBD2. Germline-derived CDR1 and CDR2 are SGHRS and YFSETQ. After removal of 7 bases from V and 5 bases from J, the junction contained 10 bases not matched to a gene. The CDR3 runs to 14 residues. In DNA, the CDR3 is TGCGCCAGCTGGGAGGGCGGGAGGGCCGACGAGCAGTACTTC. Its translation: CASWEGGRADEQYF.

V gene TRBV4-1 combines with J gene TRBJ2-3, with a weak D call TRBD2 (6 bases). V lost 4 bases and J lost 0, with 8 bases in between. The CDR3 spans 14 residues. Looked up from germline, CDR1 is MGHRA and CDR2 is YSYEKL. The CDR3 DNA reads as TGCGCCAGCAGCCCGGAGGGGAGCACAGATACGCAGTATTTT. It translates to CASSPEGSTDTQYF.

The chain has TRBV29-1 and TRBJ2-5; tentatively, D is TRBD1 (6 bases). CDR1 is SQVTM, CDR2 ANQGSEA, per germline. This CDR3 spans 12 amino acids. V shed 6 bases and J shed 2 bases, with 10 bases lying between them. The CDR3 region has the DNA TGCAGCGTAGTGGACAGTCAAGAGACCCAGTACTTC. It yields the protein CSVVDSQETQYF.

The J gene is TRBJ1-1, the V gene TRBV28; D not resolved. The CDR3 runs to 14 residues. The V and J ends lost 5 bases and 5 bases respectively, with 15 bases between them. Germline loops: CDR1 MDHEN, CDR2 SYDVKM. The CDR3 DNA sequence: TGTGCCAGCAGTCACTATCGAGAAGAAACTGAAGCTTTCTTT. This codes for CASSHYREETEAFF.

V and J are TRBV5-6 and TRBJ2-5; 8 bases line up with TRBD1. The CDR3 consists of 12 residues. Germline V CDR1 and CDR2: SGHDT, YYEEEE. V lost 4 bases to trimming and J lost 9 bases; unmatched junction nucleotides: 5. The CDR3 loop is CASSQGALPQYF. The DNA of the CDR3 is TGTGCCAGCAGCCAGGGGGCGTTACCCCAGTACTTC.

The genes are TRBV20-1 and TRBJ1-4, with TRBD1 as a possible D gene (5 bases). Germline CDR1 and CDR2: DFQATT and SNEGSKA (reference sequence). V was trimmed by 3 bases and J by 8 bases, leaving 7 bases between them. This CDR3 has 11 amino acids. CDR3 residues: CSARTVEKLFF. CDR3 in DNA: TGCAGTGCTAGGACAGTGGAAAAACTGTTTTTT.

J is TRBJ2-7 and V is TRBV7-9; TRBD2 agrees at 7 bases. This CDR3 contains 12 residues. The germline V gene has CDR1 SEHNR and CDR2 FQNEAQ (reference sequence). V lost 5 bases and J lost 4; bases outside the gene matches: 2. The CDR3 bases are TGTGCCAGCAGCCGCGGGAGTTACGAGCAGTACTTC. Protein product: CASSRGSYEQYF.

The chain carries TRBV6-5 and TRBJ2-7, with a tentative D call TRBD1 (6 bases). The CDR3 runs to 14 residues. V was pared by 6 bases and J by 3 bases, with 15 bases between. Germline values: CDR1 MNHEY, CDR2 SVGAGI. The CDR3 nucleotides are TGTGCCAGCAGAACAGGGATGGGTTTCTACGAGCAGTACTTC. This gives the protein CASRTGMGFYEQYF.